This passage covers 32 T cell receptor beta chains from one sample sequenced in a study of breast tumors, draining lymph nodes, adjacent tissues. Breast cancer patients provided tissue from their axillary draining lymph nodes. Using its own MiXCR run on the multiplex PCR reads, TCRdb lists one record per CDR3 protein. Of 200,000 or so distinct CDR3 sequences in the sample, around a third are singletons; the top ten hold 4.3%. Sequenced sample: axillary lymph node tissue. Source of these receptors: a female donor with breast cancer. Some clones in this sample may be carry-over from other donors' samples.

This clonotype was counted only a few times. Being one base from a much bigger clone, this may be a read error. Written as DNA, the CDR3 is TGTGCCAGCAGCCACGCCGGAGCACGGCGCGAGCAGTACTTC. Translated: CASSHAGARREQYF. The rearrangement uses TRBV5-5 and TRBJ2-7; no reliable D call. V lost 4 bases and J 6 bases, leaving 17 bases between the germline ends. Germline values: CDR1 SGHKS, CDR2 YYEKEE (reference sequence). The CDR3 is 14 amino acids.

This clonotype was counted at least ten times. The chain combines TRBV5-1 with TRBJ2-2; 12 bases fit TRBD2. Germline-derived CDR1 and CDR2 are SGHRS and YFSETQ. J gave up 5 bases and V 3 bases, and 5 bases lay outside the gene matches. The CDR3 covers 16 residues. CDR3 nucleotides: TGCGCCAGCAGCTCGACTAGCGGGAGCGGTACCGGGGAGCTGTTTTTT. Amino acids: CASSSTSGSGTGELFF.

As for this clonotype: One junction end does not reproduce the germline sequence, and a read error may be involved. J is TRBJ2-1 and V is TRBV20-1; D is unclear. The CDR3 contains 11 residues. CDR1 DFQATT and CDR2 SNEGSKA come from the germline V gene (reference sequence). CDR3 protein: CSASHDHEQSF. CDR3 coding DNA: TGCAGTGCTAGTCATGACCATGAGCAGTCCTTC.

This clonotype was detected only a few times. This clone may be a read error of a much larger clone one base away. The chain carries TRBV20-1 and TRBJ2-1, with 10 nucleotides matching TRBD2. The CDR3 extends over 13 amino acids. Germline V gives CDR1 DFQATT, CDR2 SNEGSKA (reference sequence). Written as DNA, the CDR3 is TGCAGTGCTGCTAGCGGGGGCTACAATGCGCAGTTCTTC. Its translation: CSAASGGYNAQFF.

This clonotype has at least ten counts. The J gene is TRBJ1-5, the V gene TRBV20-1; D possibly corresponds to TRBD1 (5 bases). This CDR3 is 14 amino acids long. Trimming removed 3 bases at V and 3 bases at J, with 12 bases between. The germline V gene has CDR1 DFQATT and CDR2 SNEGSKA (reference sequence). The CDR3 is CSASSGAHNQPQHF. The CDR3 DNA reads as TGCAGTGCTAGTAGCGGGGCTCACAATCAGCCCCAGCATTTT.

This chain connects TRBV29-1 to TRBJ2-1, with 8 bases fitting TRBD2. With 0 bases clipped from V and 8 bases from J, the junction kept 9 bases outside the gene matches. Germline loops: CDR1 SQVTM, CDR2 ANQGSEA. The CDR3 length is 15 residues. The CDR3 nucleotides read TGCAGCGTTGAAGATCTAGGCGGGGGGCAGGATGAGCAGTTCTTC. Amino acids: CSVEDLGGGQDEQFF.

As to this clonotype: This may be a read error: a much more frequent sequence differs by one nucleotide. The chain has TRBV9 and TRBJ1-2, with 9 bases that match TRBD1. Germline values: CDR1 SGDLS, CDR2 YYNGEE. This CDR3 has 15 residues. In DNA, the CDR3 is TGTGCCAGCAGTCAGGACAGGGGACTTAACTATGGCTCCACCTTC. Amino acids: CASSQDRGLNYGSTF.

This sequence joins TRBV12-3 or TRBV12-4 and TRBJ1-5, with unresolved D. This CDR3 is 13 amino acids long. V shed 11 bases and J shed 4 bases, with 15 bases lying between them. The CDR3 nucleotides are TGTGCCCTCCGGCCCGGGCATAATCAGCCCCAGCATTTT. Translated, it gives CALRPGHNQPQHF.

As regards this clonotype: One junction end disagrees with the germline gene, perhaps due to a read error. The genes are TRBV7-7 and TRBJ2-1, with 8 bases matching TRBD1. Germline CDR1 and CDR2: SSHAT and FNYEAQ (reference sequence). The CDR3 totals 19 residues. DNA of the CDR3: TGTGCTAGCAGCTTATATGAGCGATATGGACAGGGCATTAACAATGAGCAGTTCTTC. The encoded protein is CASSLYERYGQGINNEQFF.

J is TRBJ2-3 and V is TRBV7-9; the D gene is possibly TRBD2 (6 bases). Between the trimmed V and J ends, which lost 2 bases and 2 bases, there was a span of 17 bases. This CDR3 is 17 amino acids long. Germline V gene data show CDR1 as SEHNR and CDR2 as FQNEAQ (reference sequence). The CDR3 DNA is TGTGCCAGCAGCTTATCGTCCGACGAGCGGGTCACAGATACGCAGTATTTT. Translation: CASSLSSDERVTDTQYF.

The sample holds many counts of this clonotype. The V gene is TRBV30, the J gene TRBJ1-4; TRBD1 might be the D (5 bases). The CDR3 has 12 amino acids. CDR1 GTSNPN and CDR2 SVGIG come from the germline V gene (reference sequence). V was clipped by 0 bases and J by 13 bases, with 12 bases between them. The CDR3, as DNA: TGTGCCTGGAGTGTAGGGACGATAGGACTGTTTTTT. Amino acids: CAWSVGTIGLFF.

Concerning this clonotype: Germline and junction disagree at one end, which may indicate a read error. This chain links TRBV14 with TRBJ1-3; unclear D gene. Germline V gene data show CDR1 as SGHDN and CDR2 as FVKESK. The CDR3 length is 18 residues. DNA for the CDR3: TGTGCTAGCAGCCAAGAAGTGCCCGCAATTAGCTCTGGAGACACCATATATTTT. Protein sequence: CASSQEVPAISSGDTIYF.

The V and J genes are TRBV29-1 and TRBJ2-6; 7 bases match TRBD1. Germline V CDR1 and CDR2: SQVTM, ANQGSEA. CDR3 length equals 14 residues. V was clipped by 8 bases and J by 1 base; unmatched bases: 5. The CDR3 DNA follows: TGCAGCCAAGAGACAGGGTCTGGGGCCAACGTCCTGACTTTC. Translated, it gives CSQETGSGANVLTF.

Comments on this clonotype: A much larger clone lies a single base off, so this may be a read error. The chain is built from TRBV6-5 and TRBJ2-1; D remains ambiguous. V lost 6 bases and J 4 bases, leaving 10 bases between the germline ends. The CDR3 has 13 residues. The germline gives CDR1 MNHEY, CDR2 SVGAGI. The CDR3 coding sequence is TGTGCCAGCAGCCAAAGACTGTACAATGAGCAGTTCTTC. It yields the protein CASSQRLYNEQFF.

As to this clonotype: A read error may account for a junction end that differs from germline. The chain has TRBV7-9 and TRBJ1-2; 9 bases map to TRBD1. Germline loops: CDR1 SEHNR, CDR2 FQNEAQ (reference sequence). This CDR3 contains 16 residues. The CDR3 loop is CASSSLRTGANYGHTF. In DNA, the CDR3 is TGTGCCAGCAGCTCCCTCAGGACAGGGGCGAACTATGGCCACACCTTC.

This clonotype was detected many times. The chain employs TRBV20-1 and TRBJ2-7; D unclear. Trimming cost V 1 base and J 3 bases, with 7 bases left between them. Looked up from germline, CDR1 is DFQATT and CDR2 is SNEGSKA (reference sequence). The length of the CDR3 is 12 residues. CDR3 DNA: TGCAGTGCTAGAGTAGGACGCTACGAGCAGTACTTC. Protein: CSARVGRYEQYF.

The chain carries TRBV13 and TRBJ1-2; TRBD1 agrees at 10 bases. This CDR3 has 19 residues. Trimming cost V 2 bases and J 8 bases; bases outside gene matches: 20. Germline CDR1 PRHDT, CDR2 FYEKMQ (reference sequence). The chain's CDR3 is CASSLREDRGITDLKGYTF. For the CDR3, the DNA is TGTGCCAGCAGCTTAAGAGAGGACAGGGGGATCACGGACCTCAAGGGCTACACCTTC.

This clonotype appeared a single time. This may be a read error, as it is one base from a much larger clone. V usage is TRBV19 and J usage is TRBJ1-5, with 12 bases that match TRBD1. CDR3 length: 18 amino acids. The germline gives CDR1 LNHDA, CDR2 SQIVND (reference sequence). CDR3 residues: CAWSELGQGAVGNQPPHF. The CDR3 DNA reads as TGTGCCTGGAGTGAGTTGGGACAGGGGGCGGTTGGCAATCAGCCCCCGCATTTT. Using reference TRBV19 and TRBJ1-5 for the parts outside the CDR3, the full variable domain is DGGITQSPKYLFRKEGQNVTLSCEQNLNHDAMYWYRQDPGQGLRLIYYSQIVNDFQKGDIAEGYSVSREKKESFPLTVTSAQKNPTAFYLCAWSELGQGAVGNQPPHFGDGTRLSIL.

This clonotype was seen ten or more times. The chain employs TRBV5-6 and TRBJ2-7; D is perhaps TRBD2 (5 bases). From germline, CDR1 is SGHDT and CDR2 YYEEEE. Trimming took off 1 base at V and 4 bases at J, with 12 bases between the two ends. The CDR3 is 14 amino acids. CDR3 residues: CASSLFGIRYEQYF. The CDR3 coding sequence is TGTGCCAGCAGCTTGTTCGGGATCCGTTACGAGCAGTACTTC.

This clonotype was seen only a few times. A much larger clone lies one base from this, so it may be a read error. The genes are TRBV6-5 and TRBJ2-7; D is unclear. This CDR3 has 15 amino acids. The germline V gene has CDR1 MNHEY and CDR2 SVGAGI. The V gene lost 5 bases and the J gene lost 5 bases, with 19 bases spanning the gap. Written as DNA, the CDR3 is TGTGCCAGCAGTCAGCGCGCGTGGCGATTAGACGAGCAGTACTTC. It codes for CASSQRAWRLDEQYF.

This clonotype was observed a handful of times. The gene calls are TRBV5-1 and TRBJ2-5; D remains ambiguous. This CDR3 is built from 14 residues. Germline V gene lookup returns CDR1 SGHRS and CDR2 YFSETQ. V was cut by 2 bases and J by 8 bases, with 16 bases left in between. For the CDR3, the DNA is TGCGCCAGCAGCTTTCTAGGCTCCGGCGACACCCAGTACTTC. Translating it yields CASSFLGSGDTQYF. The whole variable domain, remainder taken from reference TRBV5-1 and TRBJ2-5, is KAGVTQTPRYLIKTRGQQVTLSCSPISGHRSVSWYQQTPGQGLQFLFEYFSETQRNKGNFPGRFSGRQFSNSRSEMNVSTLELGDSALYLCASSFLGSGDTQYFGPGTRLLVL.

Only one count was recorded for this clonotype. This sequence may be a read error, since a much larger clone differs from it by one base. The chain carries TRBV20-1 and TRBJ2-5; 13 positions agree with TRBD2. The CDR3 sequence is 16 residues long. With 5 bases clipped from V and 7 bases from J, the junction kept 13 bases outside the gene matches. Germline V gives CDR1 DFQATT, CDR2 SNEGSKA (reference sequence). CDR3 residues: CSAPRGLAGSQRTQYF. As DNA, the CDR3 is TGCAGTGCTCCCCGGGGACTAGCGGGGAGTCAAAGGACCCAGTACTTC.

Only a few counts were recorded for this clonotype. A much larger clone lies one base from this, so it may be a read error. The missing conserved phenylalanine or tryptophan at the end of this CDR3 makes a read error likely. V and J are TRBV9 and TRBJ1-3, with D perhaps TRBD1 (5 bases). Trimming left V 3 bases short and J 4 bases short, with 8 bases between. CDR1 and CDR2 (germline): SGDLS, YYNGEE. The CDR3 is 13 amino acids. The chain's CDR3 is CASSGNRGNTIYS. CDR3 nucleotides: TGTGCCAGCAGCGGCAACAGGGGAAACACCATATATTCT.

At least ten counts were recorded for this clonotype. The chain combines TRBV10-3 with TRBJ2-3; no definite D call. CDR1 is ENHRY and CDR2 is SYGVKD in the germline V gene. This CDR3 has 13 residues. Trimming took 1 base from V and 6 from J, leaving 8 bases between them. The CDR3 spells CAISELEGDTQYF. The CDR3 DNA reads TGTGCCATCAGTGAGTTGGAAGGGGATACGCAGTATTTT.

V and J are TRBV19 and TRBJ1-4; D is unresolved. V lost 8 bases and J lost 10, with 14 bases in between. The CDR3 spans 12 residues. Germline CDR1 reads LNHDA; CDR2 reads SQIVND (reference sequence). CDR3 coding DNA: TGTGCCAGTGACGGGTACGAGGGAAAACTGTTTTTT. This translates into CASDGYEGKLFF.

There are many counts of this clonotype. The chain recombines TRBV19 with TRBJ2-1, with D tentatively TRBD1 (5 bases). Trimming removed 3 bases from V and 3 bases from J, with 12 bases in between. Germline values: CDR1 LNHDA, CDR2 SQIVND (reference sequence). The CDR3 is made up of 15 amino acids. CDR3 DNA sequence: TGTGCCAGTAGTATGGGGCTAGAGTTCTACAATGAGCAGTTCTTC. Its protein product is CASSMGLEFYNEQFF. The full variable domain, rest sourced from reference TRBV19 and TRBJ2-1, is DGGITQSPKYLFRKEGQNVTLSCEQNLNHDAMYWYRQDPGQGLRLIYYSQIVNDFQKGDIAEGYSVSREKKESFPLTVTSAQKNPTAFYLCASSMGLEFYNEQFFGPGTRLTVL.

This clonotype was detected only once. The CDR3 reads CASSHSGQRSIGGYTIYF. The CDR3 DNA reads TGTGCCAGCAGCCACTCCGGACAGCGGTCAATCGGGGGCTACACCATATATTTT. The rearrangement uses TRBV7-8 and TRBJ1-3; D perhaps matches TRBD1 (6 bases). V dropped 5 bases and J dropped 8 bases, with 28 bases sitting between them. This CDR3 comprises 18 residues. Germline assignment: CDR1 SGHVS and CDR2 FQNEAQ.

With regard to this clonotype: This clone may be a read error of a much larger clone one base away. The gene calls are TRBV5-6 and TRBJ2-5, with D unclear. Germline CDR1 and CDR2: SGHDT and YYEEEE. The CDR3 extends over 16 amino acids. V was pared by 0 bases and J by 4 bases, with 16 bases between. The CDR3 DNA follows: TGTGCCAGCAGCTTGGGGGTAGCTGTTTTACGAGAGACCCAGTACTTC. It specifies CASSLGVAVLRETQYF.

This clonotype appeared a few times. This rearrangement joins TRBV18 to TRBJ2-1, with D unresolved. V was cut by 3 bases and J by 5 bases, with 14 bases left in between. The CDR3 covers 15 residues. CDR1 is KGHSH and CDR2 is LQKENI in the germline V gene. DNA of the CDR3: TGTGCCAGCTCACCTCTCCCAGAAAGGGACAATGAGCAGTTCTTC. This codes for CASSPLPERDNEQFF.

This clonotype was detected a few times. This could be a read error, since a much larger clone is one nucleotide away. The V and J genes are TRBV7-2 and TRBJ2-6, with D tentatively TRBD1 (5 bases). CDR1 is SGHTA and CDR2 is FQGNSA in the germline V gene. The CDR3 totals 15 residues. The CDR3 nucleotides read TGTGCCAGCAGCTTAGGGGGTACTGGGGCCAACGTCCTGCCTTTC. The encoded protein is CASSLGGTGANVLPF.

This clonotype was seen ten or more times. V is TRBV7-8 and J is TRBJ1-4, with D uncertain. The CDR3 consists of 16 residues. V was pared by 5 bases and J by 4 bases, with 17 bases between. The germline V gene has CDR1 SGHVS and CDR2 FQNEAQ. The CDR3 coding sequence is TGTGCCAGCAGCCCCCTGATGGGAGGAATTAATGAAAAACTGTTTTTT. The encoded protein is CASSPLMGGINEKLFF.

J is TRBJ2-2 and V is TRBV6-6; TRBD1 matches at 7 bases. CDR3 length equals 15 residues. The J segment lost 4 bases and the V segment lost 8 bases, leaving 10 bases of the junction unmatched. Germline V gene data show CDR1 as MNHNY and CDR2 as SVGAGI (reference sequence). The CDR3 bases are TGTGCCAGCTCCTCCAGGGGGAAGGGCACCGGGGAGCTGTTTTTT. It translates to CASSSRGKGTGELFF.